This T cell receptor (beta chain) was identified in a study of cytomegalovirus exposure and HLA in healthy donors. Whole-study results and caveats: In a later analysis, the majority of CMV-associated beta chains seemingly showed HLA restriction.

Healthy donors of bone marrow made up the group. PCR was performed using 60 Vbeta and 13 Jbeta primers. Some clones are missing from TCRdb's copy, which holds only in-frame ones; the method was immunoSEQ multiplex PCR. The sample yields under 200,000 clones, 60% to 85% seen once. Germline assignment: CDR1 SGHRS and CDR2 YFSETQ. This CDR3 is built from 16 residues. V shed 2 bases, J shed 3 bases, and the junction held 9 bases outside the gene matches. This clone turned up a few times. Its antigen is still unknown. The sequenced sample consisted of PBMCs. The V and J genes are TRBV5-1 and TRBJ1-1, with TRBD1 matching 8 bases. This clonotype originated in a woman aged 40 to 55 in good health and CMV-seronegative. DNA of the CDR3: TGCGCCAGCAGCTTAACAGGGGGACCCCCGGACACTGAAGCTTTCTTT. This translates into CASSLTGGPPDTEAFF.